This is a list of T cell receptor beta chains from one sample in a study of blood T cell repertoires in COVID-19. TCRdb's table, derived via immunoSEQ multiplex PCR, lists solely in-frame clones and lacks some. This table has 250,000 to 300,000 clones, 88% appearing once. Sample: PBMCs or T cells enriched from blood (not recorded which). Source of these receptors: a woman younger than 45 who had recovered from COVID-19. The CDR3 runs from the conserved cysteine through the conserved F or W. The D gene is left open where the match is weak. Clone sizes are given selectively: once, few, many, or a class where the clone is expanded.

abundance: -; d_gene: TRBD1; v_gene: TRBV5-4; j_gene: TRBJ1-6; CDR3aa: CASGTRGRDNSPLHF; CDR3nt: TGTGCCAGCGGAACCAGGGGGCGAGATAATTCACCCCTCCACTTT
abundance: -; d_gene: -; v_gene: TRBV28; j_gene: TRBJ1-5; CDR3aa: CASGYSSPSQPQHF; CDR3nt: TGTGCCAGCGGGTACAGCTCCCCCAGTCAGCCCCAGCATTTT
abundance: once; d_gene: TRBD2; v_gene: TRBV7-9; j_gene: TRBJ2-2; CDR3aa: CASSGAGRESNTGELFF; CDR3nt: TGTGCCAGCAGCGGTGCAGGGCGGGAGTCGAACACCGGGGAGCTGTTTTTT
abundance: -; d_gene: -; v_gene: TRBV7-9; j_gene: TRBJ1-4; CDR3aa: CASSLSGGREKLFF; CDR3nt: TGTGCCAGCAGCTTGAGCGGTGGGAGGGAAAAACTGTTTTTT
abundance: -; d_gene: -; v_gene: TRBV7-3; j_gene: TRBJ1-1; CDR3aa: CASSFFPGIRSEAFF; CDR3nt: TGTGCCAGCAGCTTTTTCCCAGGGATTAGGTCTGAAGCTTTCTTT
abundance: -; d_gene: -; v_gene: TRBV24-1; j_gene: TRBJ2-7; CDR3aa: CATSDRRQGWNEQYF; CDR3nt: TGTGCCACCAGTGATCGAAGGCAGGGTTGGAACGAGCAGTACTTC
abundance: -; d_gene: -; v_gene: TRBV7-2; j_gene: TRBJ1-2; CDR3aa: CASSLGNRRYGYTF; CDR3nt: TGTGCCAGCAGCTTAGGGAACAGGCGTTATGGCTACACCTTC
abundance: -; d_gene: -; v_gene: TRBV4-1; j_gene: TRBJ2-1; CDR3aa: CASSQDTESGFYNEQFF; CDR3nt: TGCGCCAGCAGCCAAGATACCGAGAGCGGGTTCTACAATGAGCAGTTCTTC
abundance: -; d_gene: -; v_gene: TRBV19; j_gene: TRBJ1-2; CDR3aa: CASSISGIVNYGYTF; CDR3nt: TGTGCCAGTAGTATATCAGGAATCGTTAACTATGGCTACACCTTC
abundance: -; d_gene: TRBD1; v_gene: TRBV19; j_gene: TRBJ2-7; CDR3aa: CASSISRGTGEQYF; CDR3nt: TGTGCCAGTAGTATAAGCAGGGGGACGGGGGAGCAGTACTTC
abundance: -; d_gene: -; v_gene: TRBV6-4; j_gene: TRBJ2-3; CDR3aa: CARFTDTDTQYF; CDR3nt: TGTGCCAGGTTCACAGACACAGATACGCAGTATTTT
abundance: -; d_gene: TRBD1; v_gene: TRBV27; j_gene: TRBJ1-6; CDR3aa: CASSFGRDREYSPLHF; CDR3nt: TGTGCCAGCAGTTTTGGCCGGGACAGGGAGTATTCACCCCTCCACTTT
abundance: -; d_gene: -; v_gene: TRBV4-3; j_gene: TRBJ1-6; CDR3aa: CASSPGWGWGSPLHF; CDR3nt: TGCGCCAGCAGCCCAGGATGGGGCTGGGGATCACCCCTCCACTTT
abundance: -; d_gene: -; v_gene: TRBV13; j_gene: TRBJ1-3; CDR3aa: CASSEISVSGNTIYF; CDR3nt: TGTGCCAGCAGCGAGATCTCGGTATCTGGAAACACCATATATTTT
abundance: -; d_gene: TRBD2; v_gene: TRBV5-4; j_gene: TRBJ2-7; CDR3aa: CASSTKGTSRIYEQYF; CDR3nt: TGTGCCAGCAGCACTAAAGGGACTAGCAGAATCTACGAGCAGTACTTC
abundance: -; d_gene: -; v_gene: TRBV7-2; j_gene: TRBJ2-1; CDR3aa: CASSLVVVNNNEQFF; CDR3nt: TGTGCCAGCAGCTTAGTCGTAGTCAATAACAATGAGCAGTTCTTC
abundance: few; d_gene: TRBD1; v_gene: TRBV5-4; j_gene: TRBJ1-2; CDR3aa: CASSRGPARQGLDGYTF; CDR3nt: TGTGCCAGCAGCCGGGGCCCGGCGAGACAGGGCTTGGATGGCTACACCTTC
abundance: -; d_gene: -; v_gene: TRBV19; j_gene: TRBJ1-3; CDR3aa: CASTTTRNTIYF; CDR3nt: TGTGCCAGTACCACAACCCGAAACACCATATATTTT
abundance: -; d_gene: -; v_gene: TRBV21-1; j_gene: TRBJ1-2; CDR3aa: CASSNLPGRTTVYGYTF; CDR3nt: TGTGCCAGCAGCAACCTACCCGGTCGGACAACGGTATATGGCTACACCTTC
abundance: few; d_gene: TRBD1; v_gene: TRBV28; j_gene: TRBJ1-5; CDR3aa: CASSLRGAGGMQPQHF; CDR3nt: TGTGCCAGCAGTTTGAGGGGGGCAGGGGGGATGCAGCCCCAGCATTTT
abundance: once; d_gene: -; v_gene: TRBV14; j_gene: TRBJ2-2; CDR3aa: CASSRGQTNTGELFF; CDR3nt: TGTGCCAGCAGCCGGGGGCAGACGAACACCGGGGAGCTGTTTTTT
abundance: few; d_gene: -; v_gene: TRBV30; j_gene: TRBJ1-5; CDR3aa: CAWAGDRSNQPQHF; CDR3nt: TGTGCCTGGGCGGGGGATAGGAGCAATCAGCCCCAGCATTTT
abundance: -; d_gene: -; v_gene: TRBV13; j_gene: TRBJ2-5; CDR3aa: CASSLSVKETQYF; CDR3nt: TGTGCCAGCAGCTTATCGGTGAAAGAGACCCAGTACTTC
abundance: -; d_gene: -; v_gene: TRBV9; j_gene: TRBJ2-2; CDR3aa: CASSVAPGTNTGELFF; CDR3nt: TGTGCCAGCAGCGTAGCCCCCGGGACGAACACCGGGGAGCTGTTTTTT
abundance: few; d_gene: -; v_gene: TRBV2; j_gene: TRBJ1-1; CDR3aa: CASNEGRMNTEAFF; CDR3nt: TGTGCCAGCAACGAGGGCAGGATGAACACTGAAGCTTTCTTT
abundance: once; d_gene: TRBD2; v_gene: TRBV29-1; j_gene: TRBJ2-1; CDR3aa: CSVERGATYNEQFF; CDR3nt: TGCAGCGTCGAGCGGGGGGCAACTTACAATGAGCAGTTCTTC
abundance: -; d_gene: TRBD2; v_gene: TRBV9; j_gene: TRBJ2-7; CDR3aa: CASSVAWGRDYEQYF; CDR3nt: TGTGCCAGCAGCGTAGCTTGGGGGAGGGACTACGAGCAGTACTTC
abundance: -; d_gene: -; v_gene: TRBV5-1; j_gene: TRBJ1-4; CDR3aa: CASSFVQKNEKLFF; CDR3nt: TGCGCCAGCAGCTTCGTGCAGAAGAATGAAAAACTGTTTTTT
abundance: -; d_gene: TRBD1; v_gene: TRBV15; j_gene: TRBJ2-3; CDR3aa: CATRDRGWGTDTQYF; CDR3nt: TGTGCCACCCGTGACAGGGGATGGGGCACAGATACGCAGTATTTT
abundance: once; d_gene: -; v_gene: TRBV7-2; j_gene: TRBJ1-1; CDR3aa: CASSLGQGLGNTEAFF; CDR3nt: TGTGCCAGCAGCTTAGGGCAGGGTCTGGGGAACACTGAAGCTTTCTTT
abundance: -; d_gene: TRBD1; v_gene: TRBV29-1; j_gene: TRBJ1-5; CDR3aa: CSVADRGGNQPQHF; CDR3nt: TGCAGCGTTGCGGACAGGGGAGGCAATCAGCCCCAGCATTTT
abundance: -; d_gene: -; v_gene: TRBV30; j_gene: TRBJ2-1; CDR3aa: CAWSGRRVYNEQFF; CDR3nt: TGTGCCTGGAGCGGAAGGAGGGTATACAATGAGCAGTTCTTC
abundance: -; d_gene: -; v_gene: TRBV7-3; j_gene: TRBJ2-3; CDR3aa: CASSRDNTDTQYF; CDR3nt: TGTGCCAGCAGCCGTGACAACACAGATACGCAGTATTTT
abundance: -; d_gene: TRBD2; v_gene: TRBV11-3; j_gene: TRBJ2-1; CDR3aa: CASSPGLAGGRNEQFF; CDR3nt: TGTGCCAGCAGCCCAGGACTAGCGGGGGGGAGAAATGAGCAGTTCTTC
abundance: -; d_gene: TRBD1; v_gene: TRBV28; j_gene: TRBJ1-1; CDR3aa: CASSLGLLRDRDMDTEAFF; CDR3nt: TGTGCCAGCAGTTTGGGCCTACTCCGGGACAGGGATATGGACACTGAAGCTTTCTTT
abundance: -; d_gene: -; v_gene: TRBV3-1/TRBV3-2; j_gene: TRBJ2-3; CDR3aa: CASSSLQVSTDTQYF; CDR3nt: TGTGCCAGCAGCTCGTTACAGGTTAGCACAGATACGCAGTATTTT
abundance: few; d_gene: -; v_gene: TRBV6-5; j_gene: TRBJ1-1; CDR3aa: CASSTPKAGEVEAFF; CDR3nt: TGTGCCAGCAGTACCCCCAAGGCCGGAGAGGTTGAAGCTTTCTTT
abundance: -; d_gene: -; v_gene: TRBV24-1; j_gene: TRBJ1-2; CDR3aa: CATSDFLGDGYTF; CDR3nt: TGTGCCACCAGTGATTTTCTGGGAGATGGCTACACCTTC
abundance: -; d_gene: TRBD1; v_gene: TRBV5-4; j_gene: TRBJ2-7; CDR3aa: CASSSAPGQGIHEQYF; CDR3nt: TGTGCCAGCAGCTCCGCCCCGGGACAGGGGATTCACGAGCAGTACTTC
abundance: -; d_gene: -; v_gene: TRBV9; j_gene: TRBJ2-7; CDR3aa: CASSVEPSEFYEQYF; CDR3nt: TGTGCCAGCAGCGTAGAACCTAGCGAATTCTACGAGCAGTACTTC
abundance: -; d_gene: TRBD2; v_gene: TRBV7-8; j_gene: TRBJ2-1; CDR3aa: CASSAGTSGGAPITGEQFF; CDR3nt: TGTGCCAGCAGCGCCGGGACTAGCGGGGGGGCCCCGATAACCGGTGAGCAGTTCTTC
abundance: -; d_gene: -; v_gene: TRBV27; j_gene: TRBJ2-2; CDR3aa: CASSSYRQGGDTGELFF; CDR3nt: TGTGCCAGCAGCTCCTACCGACAGGGAGGAGACACCGGGGAGCTGTTTTTT
abundance: -; d_gene: TRBD1; v_gene: TRBV4-1; j_gene: TRBJ1-5; CDR3aa: CASSQVTGANQPQHF; CDR3nt: TGCGCCAGCAGCCAAGTGACAGGGGCCAATCAGCCCCAGCATTTT
abundance: -; d_gene: -; v_gene: TRBV18; j_gene: TRBJ1-1; CDR3aa: CASSPNSPNTEAFF; CDR3nt: TGTGCCAGCTCACCAAATTCTCCCAACACTGAAGCTTTCTTT
abundance: -; d_gene: -; v_gene: TRBV9; j_gene: TRBJ2-1; CDR3aa: CASSDRTTEQFF; CDR3nt: TGTGCCAGCAGCGACCGGACTACTGAGCAGTTCTTC
abundance: -; d_gene: TRBD1; v_gene: TRBV19; j_gene: TRBJ1-5; CDR3aa: CASGTGGLGQPQHF; CDR3nt: TGTGCCAGTGGGACAGGGGGCTTGGGTCAGCCCCAGCATTTT
abundance: few; d_gene: TRBD2; v_gene: TRBV7-9; j_gene: TRBJ2-2; CDR3aa: CASSLGGRANTGELFF; CDR3nt: TGTGCCAGCAGCTTAGGAGGGAGGGCGAACACCGGGGAGCTGTTTTTT
abundance: -; d_gene: TRBD2; v_gene: TRBV9; j_gene: TRBJ2-5; CDR3aa: CASSSLLAGGGETQYF; CDR3nt: TGTGCCAGCAGCTCCTTACTAGCGGGAGGCGGGGAGACCCAGTACTTC
abundance: -; d_gene: -; v_gene: TRBV27; j_gene: TRBJ2-7; CDR3aa: CASSPGGTSYEQYF; CDR3nt: TGTGCCAGCAGCCCCGGGGGTACCTCCTACGAGCAGTACTTC
abundance: few; d_gene: TRBD1; v_gene: TRBV5-1; j_gene: TRBJ1-2; CDR3aa: CASSFSQGAGGYTF; CDR3nt: TGCGCCAGCAGCTTCTCCCAGGGGGCGGGTGGCTACACCTTC
abundance: -; d_gene: TRBD1; v_gene: TRBV7-2; j_gene: TRBJ1-5; CDR3aa: CASSLDRDRDIQPQHF; CDR3nt: TGTGCCAGCAGCTTAGACCGGGACAGGGATATTCAGCCCCAGCATTTT